This T cell receptor (beta chain) was obtained from a study of blood T cell repertoires in COVID-19. The repertoire was sequenced with immunoSEQ multiplex PCR; TCRdb's copy has only in-frame clones and lacks some. The sample carries 150,000 to 200,000 clones, 87% recorded once. Sequencing was performed on peripheral blood. This sequence was found in a woman between 65 and 79 years old with COVID-19, enrolled during active disease.

The CDR3 is CAISESVRTGDEQFF. The CDR3 bases are TGTGCCATCAGTGAGTCCGTACGGACAGGCGATGAGCAGTTCTTC. This sequence joins TRBV10-3 and TRBJ2-1; 7 bases are a match to TRBD1. From germline, CDR1 is ENHRY and CDR2 SYGVKD. After removal of 0 bases from V and 8 bases from J, the junction contained 7 bases not matched to a gene. The CDR3 is 15 residues long.